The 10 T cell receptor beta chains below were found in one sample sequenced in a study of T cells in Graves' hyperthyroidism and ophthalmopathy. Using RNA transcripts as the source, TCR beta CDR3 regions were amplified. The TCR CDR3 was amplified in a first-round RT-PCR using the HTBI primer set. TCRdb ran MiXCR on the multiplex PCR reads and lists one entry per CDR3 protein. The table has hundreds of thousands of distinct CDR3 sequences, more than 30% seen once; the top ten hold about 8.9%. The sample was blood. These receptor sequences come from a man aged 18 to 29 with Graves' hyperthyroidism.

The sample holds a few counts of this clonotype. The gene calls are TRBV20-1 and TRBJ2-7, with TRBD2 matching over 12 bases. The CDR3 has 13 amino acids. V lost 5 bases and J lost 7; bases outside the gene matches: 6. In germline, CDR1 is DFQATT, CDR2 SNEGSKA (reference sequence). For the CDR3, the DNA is TGCAGTGCTCCGCTAGCGGGGGGGGTGGAGCAGTACTTC. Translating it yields CSAPLAGGVEQYF.

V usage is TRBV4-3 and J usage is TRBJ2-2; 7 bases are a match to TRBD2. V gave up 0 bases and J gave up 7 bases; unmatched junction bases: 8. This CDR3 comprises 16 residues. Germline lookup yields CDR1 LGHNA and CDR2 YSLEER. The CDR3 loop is CASSQERMIAGGELFF. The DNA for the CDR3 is TGCGCCAGCAGCCAAGAACGTATGATAGCGGGCGGGGAGCTGTTTTTT.

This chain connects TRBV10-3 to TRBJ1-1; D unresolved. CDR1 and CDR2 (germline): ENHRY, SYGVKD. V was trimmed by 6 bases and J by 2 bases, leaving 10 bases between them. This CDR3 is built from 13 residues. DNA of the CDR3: TGTGCCATCAGCGGGGTGCACAACACTGAAGCTTTCTTT. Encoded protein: CAISGVHNTEAFF.

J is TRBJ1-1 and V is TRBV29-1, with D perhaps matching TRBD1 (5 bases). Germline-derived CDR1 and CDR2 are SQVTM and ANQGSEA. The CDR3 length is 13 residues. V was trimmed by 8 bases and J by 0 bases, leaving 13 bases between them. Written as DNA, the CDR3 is TGCAGCTTGGTGGCAGGGATGAACACTGAAGCTTTCTTT. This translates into CSLVAGMNTEAFF.

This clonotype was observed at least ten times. The CDR3 loop is CASSQDSQPQHF. In nucleotides, the CDR3 is TGTGCCAGCAGCCAAGATTCACAGCCCCAGCATTTT. This chain links TRBV3-1 with TRBJ1-5; D not certain. The CDR3 is made up of 12 amino acids. Germline-derived CDR1 and CDR2 are LGHDT and YNNKEL (reference sequence). V lost 0 bases, J lost 7 bases, and 4 bases lay in between.

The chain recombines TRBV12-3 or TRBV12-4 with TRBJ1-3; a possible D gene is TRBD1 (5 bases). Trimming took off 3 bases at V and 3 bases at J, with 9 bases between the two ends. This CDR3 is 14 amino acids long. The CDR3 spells CASSFQGSGNTIYF. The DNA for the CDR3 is TGTGCCAGCAGTTTCCAGGGTAGTGGAAACACCATATATTTT.

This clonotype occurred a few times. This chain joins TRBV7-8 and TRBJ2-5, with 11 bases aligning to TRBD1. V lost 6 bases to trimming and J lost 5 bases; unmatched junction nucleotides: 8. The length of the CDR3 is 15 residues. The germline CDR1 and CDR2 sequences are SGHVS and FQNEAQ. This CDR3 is CASSVDRGRVETQYF. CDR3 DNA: TGTGCCAGCAGTGTGGACAGGGGGCGAGTCGAGACCCAGTACTTC.

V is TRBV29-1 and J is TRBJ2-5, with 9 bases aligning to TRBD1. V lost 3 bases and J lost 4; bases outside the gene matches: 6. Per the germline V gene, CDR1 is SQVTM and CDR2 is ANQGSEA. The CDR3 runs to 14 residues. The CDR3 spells CSVEAGTGSETQYF. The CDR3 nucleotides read TGCAGCGTTGAGGCCGGGACAGGGTCAGAGACCCAGTACTTC.

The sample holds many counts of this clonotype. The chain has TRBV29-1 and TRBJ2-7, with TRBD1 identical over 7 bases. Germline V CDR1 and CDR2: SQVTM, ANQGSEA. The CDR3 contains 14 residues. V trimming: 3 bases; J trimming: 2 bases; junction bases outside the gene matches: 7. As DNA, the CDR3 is TGCAGCGTTGAGTCCGGACAGGTCCCCTACGAGCAGTACTTC. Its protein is CSVESGQVPYEQYF.

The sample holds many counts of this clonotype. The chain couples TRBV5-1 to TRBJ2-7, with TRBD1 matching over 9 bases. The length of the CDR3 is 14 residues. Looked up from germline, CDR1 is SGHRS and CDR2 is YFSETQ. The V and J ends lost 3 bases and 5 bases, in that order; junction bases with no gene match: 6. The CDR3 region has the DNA TGCGCCAGCAGCTCGGGACAGGGAAGGAACGAGCAGTACTTC. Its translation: CASSSGQGRNEQYF.